This T cell receptor (beta chain) was sequenced for a study of breast tumors, draining lymph nodes, adjacent tissues. Breast cancer patients provided tissue from their axillary draining lymph nodes. As regards this clonotype: Antigen unknown.

Study results and limitations: Tumor repertoires ranked between lymph nodes and nontumor tissue in diversity, with V and J gene preferences. Data fit most tumor T cells coming from lymph node, expanding in tumor.

TCRdb independently ran MiXCR on the multiplex PCR reads; one entry per CDR3 protein. The data show 150,000 to 200,000 distinct CDR3 sequences, with roughly a third seen just once and around 4% held by the top ten. Per germline, CDR1 SEHNR and CDR2 FQNEAQ (reference sequence). The CDR3 length is 15 residues. Deletions cut 5 bases from V and 1 base from J, with 14 bases between. This chain uses TRBV7-9 with TRBJ1-1, with D perhaps TRBD1 (6 bases). Specimen: axillary lymph node tissue. The TCR sequence derives from a female donor with breast cancer. Some clones in this sample may be carry-over from other donors' samples. CDR3 region: CASSPPTGSNTEAFF. In nucleotides, the CDR3 is TGTGCCAGCAGCCCCCCGACAGGATCGAACACTGAAGCTTTCTTT.